The 14 T cell receptor beta chains presented below share a single source sample, sequenced in a study of T cell responses to AZD1222 COVID-19 vaccine (dated by TCRdb to the early 2020s). The library was produced with the immunoSEQ multiplex PCR assay. TCRdb's version of the immuneACCESS table is confined to in-frame rearrangements and falls short of the full clone set. An unresolved V gene accounts for under half of the shortfall where checked; the remainder is of unknown origin. The sample contains fewer than 200,000 clones, just over 85% of them found a single time. Approximately 0.49% of the sample belongs to the ten largest clones. What this sample's time point label stands for: baseline before first vaccination. The sequenced sample was peripheral blood, obtained on day 0 of AZD1222 vaccination. The receptors shown here come from an adult in good health.

This clone turned up a few times. The chain employs TRBV7-9 and TRBJ2-3, with 10 bases identical to TRBD2. The CDR3 consists of 16 residues. CDR1 SEHNR and CDR2 FQNEAQ come from the germline V gene (reference sequence). V dropped 1 base and J dropped 3; count of bases not matched to a gene: 4. The chain's CDR3 is CASSLELAGMTDTQYF. The CDR3, as DNA: TGTGCCAGCAGCTTAGAACTAGCGGGGATGACAGATACGCAGTATTTT.

The J gene is TRBJ1-2, the V gene TRBV2; no clear D gene. The CDR3 is 11 amino acids. Germline lookup yields CDR1 SNHLY and CDR2 FYNNEI. Between the trimmed V and J ends, which lost 2 bases and 2 bases, there was a span of 0 bases. The CDR3: CASSENYGYTF. The CDR3 DNA follows: TGTGCCAGCAGTGAAAACTATGGCTACACCTTC.

The chain uses TRBV4-1 and TRBJ1-1; D gene uncertain. V lost 2 bases to trimming and J lost 5 bases, with 6 bases between them. Germline values: CDR1 MGHRA, CDR2 YSYEKL. This CDR3 contains 12 residues. The DNA for the CDR3 is TGCGCCAGCAGCCAAACCGGGACTGAAGCTTTCTTT. Protein product: CASSQTGTEAFF.

Details on this clone: Within the sample, other DNA sequences also encode this same CDR3. The genes are TRBV19 and TRBJ1-1; D gene unclear. The CDR3 covers 13 residues. The V end was cut by 1 base, the J end by 4 bases, with 7 bases between. Germline V gene sequence: CDR1 LNHDA, CDR2 SQIVND (reference sequence). The CDR3 here is CASSIGGGTEAFF. Here the CDR3 DNA reads TGTGCCAGTAGTATAGGCGGAGGCACTGAAGCTTTCTTT.

The V and J genes are TRBV9 and TRBJ2-1, with a weak D call TRBD2 (6 bases). This CDR3 has 12 residues. Trimming shortened V by 0 bases and J by 9 bases, and 7 bases separated the two germline ends. Germline values: CDR1 SGDLS, CDR2 YYNGEE. The CDR3: CASSVGGVEQFF. The CDR3 nucleotides are TGTGCCAGCAGCGTAGGGGGGGTTGAGCAGTTCTTC. Full variable domain (rest looked up from reference TRBV9 and TRBJ2-1): DSGVTQTPKHLITATGQRVTLRCSPRSGDLSVYWYQQSLDQGLQFLIQYYNGEERAKGNILERFSAQQFPDLHSELNLSSLELGDSALYFCASSVGGVEQFFGPGTRLTVL.

The gene calls are TRBV19 and TRBJ1-2; D unresolved. V shed 8 bases and J shed 8 bases, with 18 bases lying between them. Germline loops: CDR1 LNHDA, CDR2 SQIVND (reference sequence). This CDR3 spans 13 amino acids. The DNA for the CDR3 is TGTGCCAGTGGGAATAAAGACACACGGGGCTACACCTTC. This encodes CASGNKDTRGYTF.

This clone was picked up a small number of times. The gene calls are TRBV19 and TRBJ2-7, with a weak D call TRBD1 (6 bases). CDR1 is LNHDA and CDR2 is SQIVND in the germline V gene (reference sequence). Trimming left V 6 bases short and J 3 bases short, with 18 bases between. This CDR3 contains 15 residues. The CDR3 DNA reads as TGTGCCAGTAGAGGAATTACAGGGTACAGCTACGAGCAGTACTTC. Amino acids: CASRGITGYSYEQYF.

The rearrangement uses TRBV19 and TRBJ2-2; no definite D call. Germline assignment: CDR1 LNHDA and CDR2 SQIVND (reference sequence). The CDR3 extends over 14 amino acids. V was trimmed by 3 bases and J by 9 bases, leaving 14 bases between them. CDR3 protein: CASSIRQARRELFF. The CDR3 nucleotides read TGTGCCAGTAGTATTCGGCAGGCCCGCCGGGAGCTGTTTTTT.

The chain uses TRBV12-3 or TRBV12-4 and TRBJ1-4, with D tentatively TRBD1 (5 bases). The CDR3 sequence is 13 residues long. V lost 3 bases to trimming and J lost 7 bases, with 9 bases between them. CDR3 sequence reads: CASSLWDGEKLFF. DNA of the CDR3: TGTGCCAGCAGTTTGTGGGACGGTGAAAAACTGTTTTTT.

The rearrangement joins TRBV9 to TRBJ2-2; no clear D gene. V lost 3 bases and J 7 bases, leaving 7 bases between the germline ends. Germline V CDR1 and CDR2: SGDLS, YYNGEE. The CDR3 runs to 12 residues. The CDR3 DNA is TGTGCCAGCAGCGCCGCCGGCGGGGAGCTGTTTTTT. Its protein product is CASSAAGGELFF.

J is TRBJ1-5 and V is TRBV4-1; possible D gene TRBD1, 6 bases. Trimming took 1 base from V and 7 from J, leaving 14 bases between them. Germline V CDR1 and CDR2: MGHRA, YSYEKL. The CDR3 is 15 amino acids. This CDR3 is CASSQAGGGGQPQHF. CDR3 DNA: TGCGCCAGCAGCCAAGCGGGGGGAGGGGGGCAGCCCCAGCATTTT.

The chain links TRBV5-6 to TRBJ2-3, with D perhaps assigned TRBD1 or TRBD2 (5 bases each). Germline-derived CDR1 and CDR2 are SGHDT and YYEEEE. CDR3 size: 15 residues. V was shortened by 0 bases and J by 2 bases, with 10 bases between the two germline ends. The CDR3 sequence is CASSLGGGATDTQYF. The CDR3 bases are TGTGCCAGCAGCTTGGGTGGGGGAGCCACAGATACGCAGTATTTT.

The J gene is TRBJ2-3, the V gene TRBV7-3, with D uncertain. The germline V gene has CDR1 SGHTA and CDR2 FQGTGA. Deletions cut 0 bases from V and 6 bases from J, with 7 bases between. The CDR3 extends over 13 amino acids. The CDR3: CASSLTWRDTQYF. The CDR3 DNA is TGTGCCAGCAGCTTAACGTGGCGGGATACGCAGTATTTT.

The J gene is TRBJ2-1, the V gene TRBV27, with D perhaps TRBD1 (6 bases). The V and J ends lost 10 bases and 2 bases respectively, with 18 bases between them. CDR1 and CDR2 (germline): MNHEY, SMNVEV (reference sequence). The CDR3 has 15 amino acids. Here the CDR3 reads CATPPRGDPYNEQFF. CDR3 DNA sequence: TGTGCCACCCCACCCAGGGGAGACCCCTACAATGAGCAGTTCTTC.